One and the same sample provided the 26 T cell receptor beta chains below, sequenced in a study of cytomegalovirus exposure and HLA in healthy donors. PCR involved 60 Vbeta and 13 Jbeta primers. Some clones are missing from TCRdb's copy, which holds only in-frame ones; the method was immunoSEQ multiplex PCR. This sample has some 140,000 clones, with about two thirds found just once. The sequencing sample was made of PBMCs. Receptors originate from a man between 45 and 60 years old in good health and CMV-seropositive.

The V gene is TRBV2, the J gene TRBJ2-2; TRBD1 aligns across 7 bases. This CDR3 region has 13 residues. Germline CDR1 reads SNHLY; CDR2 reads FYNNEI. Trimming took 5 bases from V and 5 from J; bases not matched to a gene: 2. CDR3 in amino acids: CASSTDRTGELFF. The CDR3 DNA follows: TGTGCCAGCAGTACGGACAGGACCGGGGAGCTGTTTTTT.

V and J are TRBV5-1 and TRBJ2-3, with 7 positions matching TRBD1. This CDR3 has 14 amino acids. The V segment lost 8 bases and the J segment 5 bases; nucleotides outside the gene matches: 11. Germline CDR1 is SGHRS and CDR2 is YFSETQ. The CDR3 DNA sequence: TGCGCCAGTTCACTTACAGGGGCCGGAGATACGCAGTATTTT. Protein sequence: CASSLTGAGDTQYF.

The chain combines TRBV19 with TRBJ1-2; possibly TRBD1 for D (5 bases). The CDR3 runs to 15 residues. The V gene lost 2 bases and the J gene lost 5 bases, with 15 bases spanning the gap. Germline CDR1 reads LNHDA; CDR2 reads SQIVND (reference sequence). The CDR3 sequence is CASSISIGASYGYTF. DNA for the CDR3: TGTGCCAGTAGTATAAGTATAGGGGCCTCTTATGGCTACACCTTC. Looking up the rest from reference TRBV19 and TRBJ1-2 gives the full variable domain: DGGITQSPKYLFRKEGQNVTLSCEQNLNHDAMYWYRQDPGQGLRLIYYSQIVNDFQKGDIAEGYSVSREKKESFPLTVTSAQKNPTAFYLCASSISIGASYGYTFGSGTRLTVV.

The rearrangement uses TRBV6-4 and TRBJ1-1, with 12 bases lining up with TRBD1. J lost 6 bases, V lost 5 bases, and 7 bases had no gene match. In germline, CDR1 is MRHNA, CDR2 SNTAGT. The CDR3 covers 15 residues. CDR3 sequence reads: CASSPGTGGMAEAFF. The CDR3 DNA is TGTGCCAGCAGTCCCGGGACAGGGGGCATGGCTGAAGCTTTCTTT.

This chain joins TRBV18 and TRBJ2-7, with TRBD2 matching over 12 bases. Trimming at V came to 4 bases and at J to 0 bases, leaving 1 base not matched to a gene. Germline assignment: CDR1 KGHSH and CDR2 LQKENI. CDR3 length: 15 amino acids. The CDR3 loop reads CASSLTSGGSYEQYF. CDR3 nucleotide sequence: TGTGCCAGCTCACTGACTAGCGGGGGCTCCTACGAGCAGTACTTC.

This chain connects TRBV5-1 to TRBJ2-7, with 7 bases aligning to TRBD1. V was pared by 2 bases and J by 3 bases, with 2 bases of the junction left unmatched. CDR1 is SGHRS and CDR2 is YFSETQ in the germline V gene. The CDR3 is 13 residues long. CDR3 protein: CASSFRDSYEQYF. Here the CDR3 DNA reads TGCGCCAGCAGCTTCCGGGACAGCTACGAGCAGTACTTC.

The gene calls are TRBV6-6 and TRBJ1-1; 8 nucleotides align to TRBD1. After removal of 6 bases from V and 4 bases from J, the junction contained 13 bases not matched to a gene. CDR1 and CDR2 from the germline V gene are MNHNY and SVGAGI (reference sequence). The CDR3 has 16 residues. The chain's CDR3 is CASRPQGVGITTEAFF. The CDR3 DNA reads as TGTGCCAGCAGGCCACAGGGGGTAGGGATAACCACTGAAGCTTTCTTT.

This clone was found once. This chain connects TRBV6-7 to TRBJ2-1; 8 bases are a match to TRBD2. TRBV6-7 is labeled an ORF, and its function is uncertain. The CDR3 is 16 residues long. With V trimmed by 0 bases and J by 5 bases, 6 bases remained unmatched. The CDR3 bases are TGTGCCAGCAGTTACTCGACGGGGGGGAGTAACAATGAGCAGTTCTTC. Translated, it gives CASSYSTGGSNNEQFF.

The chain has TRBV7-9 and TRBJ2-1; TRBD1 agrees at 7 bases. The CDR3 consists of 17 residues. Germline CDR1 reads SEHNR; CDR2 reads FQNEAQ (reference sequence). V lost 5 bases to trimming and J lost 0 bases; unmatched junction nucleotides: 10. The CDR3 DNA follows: TGTGCCAGCAGCCAGGGGGTGGGGGTCAGCTCCTACAATGAGCAGTTCTTC. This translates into CASSQGVGVSSYNEQFF.

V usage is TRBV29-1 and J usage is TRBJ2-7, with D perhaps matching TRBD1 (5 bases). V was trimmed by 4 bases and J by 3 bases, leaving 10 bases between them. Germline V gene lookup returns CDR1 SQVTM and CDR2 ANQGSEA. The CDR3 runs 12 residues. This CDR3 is CSVVRENYEQYF. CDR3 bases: TGCAGCGTTGTCAGGGAAAACTACGAGCAGTACTTC.

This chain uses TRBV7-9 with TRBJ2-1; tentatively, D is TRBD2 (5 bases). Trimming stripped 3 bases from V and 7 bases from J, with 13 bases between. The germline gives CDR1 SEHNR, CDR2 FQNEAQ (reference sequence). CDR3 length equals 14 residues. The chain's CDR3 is CASSFWELGNEQFF. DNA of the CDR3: TGTGCCAGCAGCTTTTGGGAGTTGGGAAATGAGCAGTTCTTC.

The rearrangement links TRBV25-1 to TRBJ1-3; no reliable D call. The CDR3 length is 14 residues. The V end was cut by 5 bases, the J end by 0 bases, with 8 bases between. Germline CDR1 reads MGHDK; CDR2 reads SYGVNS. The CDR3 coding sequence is TGTGCCAGCAGTATCTCTAGCTCTGGAAACACCATATATTTT. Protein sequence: CASSISSSGNTIYF.

The CDR3 is CANRRQGSTEAFF. The CDR3 nucleotides are TGTGCCAACCGGAGACAGGGAAGCACTGAAGCTTTCTTT. The chain joins TRBV2 to TRBJ1-1; 7 bases agree with TRBD1. Looked up from germline, CDR1 is SNHLY and CDR2 is FYNNEI. V lost 10 bases, J lost 4 bases, and 9 bases stayed unmatched. This CDR3 contains 13 residues.

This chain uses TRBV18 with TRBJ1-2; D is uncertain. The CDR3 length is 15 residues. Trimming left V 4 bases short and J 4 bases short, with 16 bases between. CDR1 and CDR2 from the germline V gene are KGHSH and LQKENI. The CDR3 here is CASSLQQDLSYGYTF. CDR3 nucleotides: TGTGCCAGCTCACTACAGCAAGATCTCTCCTATGGCTACACCTTC. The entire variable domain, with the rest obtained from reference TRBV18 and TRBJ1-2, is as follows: NAGVMQNPRHLVRRRGQEARLRCSPMKGHSHVYWYRQLPEEGLKFMVYLQKENIIDESGMPKERFSAEFPKEGPSILRIQQVVRGDSAAYFCASSLQQDLSYGYTFGSGTRLTVV.

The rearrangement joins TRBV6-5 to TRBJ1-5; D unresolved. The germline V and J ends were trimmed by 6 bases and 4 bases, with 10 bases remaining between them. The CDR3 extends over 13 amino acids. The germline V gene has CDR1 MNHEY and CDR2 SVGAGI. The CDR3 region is CASRRGPNQPQHF. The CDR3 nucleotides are TGTGCCAGCAGGCGAGGCCCAAATCAGCCCCAGCATTTT.

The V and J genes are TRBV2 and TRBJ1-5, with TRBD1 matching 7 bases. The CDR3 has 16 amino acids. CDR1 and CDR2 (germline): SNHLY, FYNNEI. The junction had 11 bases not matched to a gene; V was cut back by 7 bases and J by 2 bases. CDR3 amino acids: CASKIGGQGGNQPQHF. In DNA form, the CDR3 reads TGTGCCAGCAAAATAGGGGGCCAGGGAGGCAATCAGCCCCAGCATTTT.

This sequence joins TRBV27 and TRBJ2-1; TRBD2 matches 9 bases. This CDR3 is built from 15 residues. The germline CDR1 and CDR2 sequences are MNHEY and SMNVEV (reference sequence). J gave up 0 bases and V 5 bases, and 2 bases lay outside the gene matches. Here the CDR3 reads CASSLTSGSYNEQFF. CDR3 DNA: TGTGCCAGCAGTCTGACTAGCGGCTCCTACAATGAGCAGTTCTTC.

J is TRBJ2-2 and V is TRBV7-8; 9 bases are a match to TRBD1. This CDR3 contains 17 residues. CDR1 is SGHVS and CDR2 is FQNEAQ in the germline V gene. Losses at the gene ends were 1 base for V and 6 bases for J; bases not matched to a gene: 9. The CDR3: CASSLDRDRARSGELFF. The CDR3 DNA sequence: TGTGCCAGCAGCTTAGATAGGGACAGGGCCCGGTCCGGGGAGCTGTTTTTT.

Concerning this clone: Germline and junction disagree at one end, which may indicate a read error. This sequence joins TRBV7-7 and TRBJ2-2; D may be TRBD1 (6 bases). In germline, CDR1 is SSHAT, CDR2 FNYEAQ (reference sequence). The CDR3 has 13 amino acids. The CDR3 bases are TGTGCTAGCAGCTTGACAGGTCCCGGGGAGCTGTTTTTT. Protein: CASSLTGPGELFF.

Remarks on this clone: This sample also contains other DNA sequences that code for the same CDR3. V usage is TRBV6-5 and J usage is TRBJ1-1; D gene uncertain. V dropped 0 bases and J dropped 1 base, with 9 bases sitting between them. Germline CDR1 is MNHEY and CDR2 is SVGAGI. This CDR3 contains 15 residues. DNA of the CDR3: TGTGCCAGCAGTTACTCGAGGGCCTCGAACACTGAAGCTTTCTTT. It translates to CASSYSRASNTEAFF.

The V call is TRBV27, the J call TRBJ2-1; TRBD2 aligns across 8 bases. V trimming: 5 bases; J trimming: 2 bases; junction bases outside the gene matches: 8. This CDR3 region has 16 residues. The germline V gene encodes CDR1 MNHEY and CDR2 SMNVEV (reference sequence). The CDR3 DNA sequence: TGTGCCAGCAGTCTGACTAGCGTATCTCCCTACAATGAGCAGTTCTTC. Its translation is CASSLTSVSPYNEQFF.

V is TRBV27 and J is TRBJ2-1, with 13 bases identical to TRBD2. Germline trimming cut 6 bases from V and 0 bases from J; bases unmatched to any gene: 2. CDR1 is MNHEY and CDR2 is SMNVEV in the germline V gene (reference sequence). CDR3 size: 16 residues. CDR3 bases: TGTGCCAGCAGGTGGACTAGCGGGAGCTCCTACAATGAGCAGTTCTTC. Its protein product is CASRWTSGSSYNEQFF.

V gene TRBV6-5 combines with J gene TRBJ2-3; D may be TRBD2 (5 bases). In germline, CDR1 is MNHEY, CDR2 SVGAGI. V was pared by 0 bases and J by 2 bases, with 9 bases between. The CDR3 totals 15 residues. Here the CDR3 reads CASSYSAGNTDTQYF. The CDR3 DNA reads TGTGCCAGCAGTTACTCCGCGGGCAACACAGATACGCAGTATTTT.

This CDR3 is CASSLQTGGNTEAFF. CDR3 bases: TGCGCCAGCAGCCTTCAGACAGGGGGGAACACTGAAGCTTTCTTT. The chain uses TRBV4-3 and TRBJ1-1, with TRBD1 identical over 9 bases. V trimming: 4 bases; J trimming: 1 base; junction bases outside the gene matches: 4. Germline V CDR1 and CDR2: LGHNA, YSLEER. This CDR3 has 15 amino acids.

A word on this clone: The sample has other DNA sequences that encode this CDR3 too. In nucleotides, the CDR3 is TGTGCCAGCAGTTTGCGGACTAGCGGGGGGAAGACCGGGGAGCTGTTTTTT. Encoded protein: CASSLRTSGGKTGELFF. The chain joins TRBV5-6 to TRBJ2-2, with 14 nucleotides matching TRBD2. The CDR3 contains 17 residues. V gave up 5 bases and J gave up 5 bases; unmatched junction bases: 8. Germline-derived CDR1 and CDR2 are SGHDT and YYEEEE.

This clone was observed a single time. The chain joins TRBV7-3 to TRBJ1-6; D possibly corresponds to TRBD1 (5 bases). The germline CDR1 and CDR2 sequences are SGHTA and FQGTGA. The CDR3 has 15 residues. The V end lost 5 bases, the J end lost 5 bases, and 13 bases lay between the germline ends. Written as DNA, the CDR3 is TGTGCCAGCAGCCAGGCGGGGGTCAATAATTCACCCCTCCACTTT. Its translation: CASSQAGVNNSPLHF.